The sequence of this T cell receptor (beta chain) was determined in a study of blood T cell repertoires in COVID-19. Trimming took 5 bases from V and 1 from J; bases not matched to a gene: 3. Germline assignment: CDR1 SEHNR and CDR2 FQNEAQ (reference sequence). This CDR3 contains 14 residues. Those enrolled, adults aged roughly 18 to 89 years, came from fewer than 25 US areas. Per the authors' pipeline: For nucleated cells, counts were estimated from reference gene primer amplification. The data were produced by immunoSEQ multiplex PCR, yet TCRdb's version contains in-frame clones alone and is incomplete. For V, J and clone size, that table is used; D and trimming come from the DNA. The sample records fewer than 450,000 clones, approximately 85% being singletons.

The sequenced sample was PBMCs or T cells enriched from blood (not recorded which). The sequence was collected from a woman between 40 and 55 years old with acute COVID-19. The chain employs TRBV7-9 and TRBJ1-2; 8 positions match TRBD1. For the CDR3, the DNA is TGTGCCAGCAGCCCGGGACAGGTTAACTATGGCTACACCTTC. It encodes CASSPGQVNYGYTF. Supplemented by reference TRBV7-9 and TRBJ1-2, the full variable domain reads DTGVSQNPRHKITKRGQNVTFRCDPISEHNRLYWYRQTLGQGPEFLTYFQNEAQLEKSRLLSDRFSAERPKGSFSTLEIQRTEQGDSAMYLCASSPGQVNYGYTFGSGTRLTVV.